The 3 T cell receptor beta chains reported below all come from one sample, sequenced in a study of shared T cell receptors in the human thymus. Only in-frame clones appear in the TCRdb table, and some are missing; sequencing was by immunoSEQ multiplex PCR. Of 700,000 or so clones detected, approximately 83% appear once; the ten largest clones hold 0.0095% to 0.011%. The data also belong to a second study, concerning human thymus T cells.

Input material: thymocytes. The receptors come from a girl in the first two years of life with a congenital heart defect.

The chain joins TRBV4-3 to TRBJ2-7; TRBD2 matches 8 bases. V lost 0 bases to trimming and J lost 3 bases; unmatched junction nucleotides: 7. The CDR3 length is 16 residues. Germline V CDR1 and CDR2: LGHNA, YSLEER. This CDR3 is CASSQDNGGGGYEQYF. Here the CDR3 DNA reads TGCGCCAGCAGCCAAGATAACGGGGGGGGAGGCTACGAGCAGTACTTC.

The chain uses TRBV7-2 and TRBJ1-1; possibly TRBD1 for D (6 bases). The V end lost 5 bases, the J end lost 8 bases, and 24 bases lay between the germline ends. From germline, CDR1 is SGHTA and CDR2 FQGNSA. The CDR3 totals 16 residues. CDR3 sequence reads: CASSPRGEGEVFEAFF. DNA for the CDR3: TGTGCCAGCAGCCCGCGCGGAGAGGGGGAAGTTTTCGAAGCTTTCTTT.

This clone was seen just once. The chain has TRBV19 and TRBJ2-1; tentatively, D is TRBD1 (5 bases). CDR3 length equals 17 residues. The V and J ends lost 6 bases and 0 bases respectively, with 18 bases between them. Per the germline V gene, CDR1 is LNHDA and CDR2 is SQIVND (reference sequence). In DNA form, the CDR3 reads TGTGCCAGTAGCATAAGGAATAGGGGCAGCTCCTACAATGAGCAGTTCTTC. Encoded protein: CASSIRNRGSSYNEQFF.